The rows below give T cell receptor beta chains drawn from one sample of a study of response to subunit inactivated influenza vaccine. TCRdb reprocessed the RT-PCR reads via MiXCR and lists one record per CDR3 protein. The data show 280,000 or so distinct CDR3 sequences, with about a fifth seen just once and roughly a tenth held by the top ten. This specimen consisted of PBMCs from blood, obtained roughly 20 months after vaccination. Receptors were obtained from a man aged 50 to 69 who received an inactivated influenza vaccine. The CDR3 runs from the conserved cysteine through the conserved F or W. D genes are given only for firm matches. Clone size is not always given. Where it is, it says once, few, many or a class for expanded clones.

D | size | J | V | DNA | CDR3
TRBD2 | once | TRBJ2-7 | TRBV5-1 | TGCGCCAGCAGCTTTGTCAGCGGGAGGAGCTCCTACGAGCAGTACTTC | CASSFVSGRSSYEQYF
NA | many | TRBJ1-4 | TRBV12-3/TRBV12-4 | TGTGCCAGCAGTTTAGCGCTAATGGAAAAACTGTTTTTT | CASSLALMEKLFF
NA | few | TRBJ1-6 | TRBV5-1 | TGCGCCAGCAGAAAAACCCTCCACTTT | CASRKTLHF
NA | few | TRBJ2-7 | TRBV6-1 | TGTGCCAGCAGTGAAGCGGAACCCCAAGGGCAGTACTTC | CASSEAEPQGQYF
TRBD1 | NA | TRBJ2-7 | TRBV7-9 | TGTGCCAGCAGCCCGAACAGGGGAGCCTACGAGCAGTACTTC | CASSPNRGAYEQYF
NA | few | TRBJ2-7 | TRBV19 | TGTGCCAGTAGTATACAAGGAAACTACGAGCAGTACTTC | CASSIQGNYEQYF
TRBD1 | NA | TRBJ2-3 | TRBV30 | TGTGCCTGGACAGGGGGCAGTGGGGATACGCAGTATTTT | CAWTGGSGDTQYF
TRBD1 | NA | TRBJ1-1 | TRBV12-3/TRBV12-4 | TGTGCCAGCAGTCCCACAGGGACAGCTGAAGCTTTCTTT | CASSPTGTAEAFF
NA | many | TRBJ1-6 | TRBV18 | TGTGCCAGCTCACCGGGGGTACAAAATTCACCCCTCCACTTT | CASSPGVQNSPLHF
NA | NA | TRBJ1-1 | TRBV28 | TGTGCCAGCAGTCACTGGGGGGCTGAAGCTTTCTTT | CASSHWGAEAFF
NA | NA | TRBJ1-2 | TRBV9 | TGTGCCAGCAGCACAGGGACCTACTATGGCTACACCTTC | CASSTGTYYGYTF
NA | NA | TRBJ1-5 | TRBV5-5 | TGTGCCAGCAGCTTGGCGCCAGCCCCCAATCAGCCCCAGCATTTT | CASSLAPAPNQPQHF
NA | many | TRBJ2-5 | TRBV4-2 | TGTGCCAGCAGCCAAGAAGGAGCGGTAGAGACCCAGTACTTC | CASSQEGAVETQYF
NA | few | TRBJ2-7 | TRBV6-2/TRBV6-3 | TGTGCCAGCAGCCGCGTCCCCGCCTACGAGCAGTACTTC | CASSRVPAYEQYF
NA | few | TRBJ1-1 | TRBV7-2 | TGTGCCAGCATCGGTTACACTGAAGCTTTCTTT | CASIGYTEAFF
NA | NA | TRBJ2-3 | TRBV10-3 | TGTGCCATCAGTCCATACACAGATACGCAGTATTTT | CAISPYTDTQYF
NA | NA | TRBJ1-5 | TRBV20-1 | TGCAGTGCTAGAGACGGGACACCAAGGGGCAATCAGCCCCAGCATTTT | CSARDGTPRGNQPQHF
TRBD2 | few | TRBJ2-5 | TRBV20-1 | TGCAGTGCTAGGGGACTAGCAGACGTCCAAGAGACCCAGTACTTC | CSARGLADVQETQYF
NA | many | TRBJ2-7 | TRBV7-8 | TGTGCCAGCAGCGCGGGACCTCTCTACGAGCAGTACTTC | CASSAGPLYEQYF
NA | NA | TRBJ1-2 | TRBV20-1 | TGCAGTGCTCCTACGGGGGGAAGTGGCTATGGCTACACCTTC | CSAPTGGSGYGYTF
TRBD1 | NA | TRBJ2-3 | TRBV5-8 | TGTGCCAGCAGCATCAGGGGGTTTGGCACAGATACGCAGTATTTT | CASSIRGFGTDTQYF
TRBD2 | NA | TRBJ2-1 | TRBV7-3 | TGTGCCAGCAGCATCGGGACTAGAAGTGAGCAGTTCTTC | CASSIGTRSEQFF
NA | NA | TRBJ2-7 | TRBV6-1 | TGTGCCAGCAGAAGAGGGGAGCACGAGCAGTACTTC | CASRRGEHEQYF
NA | few | TRBJ1-5 | TRBV28 | TGTGCCAGCAGCCTTCGAGGGACTCAGGGTTACGGTCAGCCCCAGCATTTT | CASSLRGTQGYGQPQHF
TRBD2 | NA | TRBJ2-7 | TRBV7-2 | TGTGCCAGCAGCGCCCCTAGCGGGAGGGACGAGCAGTACTTC | CASSAPSGRDEQYF
NA | few | TRBJ1-6 | TRBV4-3 | TGCGCCAGCAGCCAGGGGGGGGTTTCCAATTCACCCCTCCACTTT | CASSQGGVSNSPLHF
TRBD1 | NA | TRBJ1-5 | TRBV6-1 | TGTGCCAGCAGATCGGGACAGGGGATGTTCAGTAACAATCAGCCCCAGCATTTT | CASRSGQGMFSNNQPQHF
NA | NA | TRBJ1-2 | TRBV5-1 | TGCGCCAGCAGGGCGGGTGAGGGTAACTATGGCTACACCTTC | CASRAGEGNYGYTF
NA | NA | TRBJ1-1 | TRBV19 | TGTGCCAGTAGTATACCAGGGATGAACACTGAAGCTTTCTTT | CASSIPGMNTEAFF
TRBD1 | NA | TRBJ2-7 | TRBV20-1 | TGCAGTGCTGCGGGACAGGGATTTTACGAGCAGTACTTC | CSAAGQGFYEQYF
NA | NA | TRBJ2-3 | TRBV28 | TGTGCCAGCAGTCCGAGACAGGCTCCGGCCACCAATACGCAGTATTTT | CASSPRQAPATNTQYF
NA | NA | TRBJ1-2 | TRBV18 | TGTGCCAGCTCACCCGCCCTGGGGGAACTATACGGCTACACCTTC | CASSPALGELYGYTF
NA | NA | TRBJ1-2 | TRBV20-1 | TGCAGTGCTGGGGGGAGTTCAGGAATTAGTGGCTACACCTTC | CSAGGSSGISGYTF
TRBD1 | few | TRBJ1-5 | TRBV20-1 | TGCAGTGCCACGGGACAGGCCTATAGCAATCAGCCCCAGCATTTT | CSATGQAYSNQPQHF
TRBD1 | NA | TRBJ1-3 | TRBV12-3/TRBV12-4 | TGTGCCAGCAGCATAGGACAGGGGATCGACTCTGGAAACACCATATATTTT | CASSIGQGIDSGNTIYF
TRBD2 | NA | TRBJ2-1 | TRBV29-1 | TGCAGCGTCGGGACTAGCATTTACAATGAGCAGTTCTTC | CSVGTSIYNEQFF
TRBD2 | few | TRBJ2-1 | TRBV7-8 | TGTGCCAGCAGCTTAGGGACTAGCGGGGTATACAATGAGCAGTTCTTC | CASSLGTSGVYNEQFF
NA | many | TRBJ1-2 | TRBV4-1 | TGCGCCAGCAGCAAAGAAATCACCCTGGCCTATGGCTACACCTTC | CASSKEITLAYGYTF
TRBD1 | few | TRBJ2-6 | TRBV14 | TGTGCCAGCAGACGAACAGGGGGGTACGGGGCCAACGTCCTGACTTTC | CASRRTGGYGANVLTF